Listed here is a single TCR beta chain. Which antigen it targets is not known. No much larger clone exists at a distance of one base, and base qualities are not known. CDR1 and CDR2 are read off the germline V gene as SNHLY and FYNNEI. From its cysteine to its phenylalanine, the CDR3 spans 12 amino acids. CDR3 DNA is the only sequence kept; it has 36 bases, read in frame from the first base. V is pared back by 6 bases and J by 0 bases, with 6 bases lying between the germline termini. The Qiagen DNeasy kit was used to extract genomic DNA from unsorted PBMCs and from the negatively selected CD4+ and CD8+ fractions. TCR beta CDR3 regions were amplified by immunoSEQ multiplex PCR using primers annealing to V and J segments. A synthetic immune receptor repertoire was used to minimize amplification bias, and any remaining bias was removed computationally after sequencing. The published analysis was carried out like this. Custom Python scripts were used to quantify repertoire diversity as the Shannon entropy index. Unsorted, CD4+ and CD8+ repertoires were examined separately, except in combined analyses, for which CD4+ and CD8+ sequences were merged in silico. A clone counted as expanded when the clone's frequency after treatment rose at least 2-fold relative to C1D1, and clones undetected at baseline were given a pseudocount of 0.5. Singleton clones were defined as clones with 0 or 1 copy at C1D1, and non-singleton clones were defined as clones with 2 or more copies. Clones expanded in unsorted samples were labelled as CD4+, CD8+ or unknown by matching protein sequences in sorted samples from the same patient. Wilcoxon tests were applied to paired samples to test diversity changes from C1D1 to C4D1. As stored in TCRdb, this immuneACCESS dataset retains in-frame rearrangements with V and J assigned. A fraction of the clones does not appear; measured against another copy, unresolved V genes explain less than half of the discrepancy, and the remainder lacks a known reason. V, J and clone size derive from that table, while D and trimming were established from the DNA sequence. The sample table records 10,000 to 15,000 clones; 65% to 80% of these occur just once. The top ten clonotypes cover around 24% of the sample.

The data derive from a study of PD-1 blockade in classical Hodgkin lymphoma (dated by TCRdb to the early 2020s). Some background on the complete study: Nivolumab dosing was 3 mg/kg intravenously every 2 weeks, continuing until either disease progression or unacceptable toxicity. The study used CyTOF and TCR beta sequencing to define a peripheral blood immune signature of response to PD-1 blockade in classical Hodgkin lymphoma.

The sample's time point, from its label and the paper: cycle 1 day 1 (C1D1), immediately before nivolumab initiation. All trial patients had relapsed after autologous stem cell transplantation, with cohorts A, B and C differing in prior brentuximab vedotin exposure. A Miltenyi CD8+ T cell isolation kit was used for magnetic negative selection to purify CD8+ T cells from thawed PBMCs. A total of approximately 51 patients with relapsed/refractory classical Hodgkin lymphoma made up the trial cohort, and each patient's best overall response was complete response, partial response or progressive disease. Single-agent nivolumab was administered to trial patients in the multi-cohort phase II CheckMate 205 trial. An independent review committee assessed best overall response by applying the 2007 International Working Group response criteria. PBMCs from the trial were collected at three points: immediately before nivolumab initiation (C1D1), and during therapy at cycle 2 day 1 and cycle 4 day 1. Peripheral blood was collected in 8 mL Vacutainer Cell Preparation Tubes, from which PBMCs were isolated by centrifugation and then cryopreserved. Purified CD4+ and CD8+ fractions were prepared only for cases in which an additional PBMC sample was available. Magnetically labelled cells were removed on LS columns in a quadroMACS separator, and the flow-through was retained as the purified fraction.

Beyond this particular receptor, the publication reports: Diversity was lower in patients who began nivolumab less than 1 year after ASCT, so these patients were left out of later analyses to avoid confounding by immune reconstitution. Trial patients with a complete response had baseline diversity similar to that of newly diagnosed patients, while partial responders and progressors had significantly lower diversity. CD4+ but not CD8+ TCR diversity rose significantly by C4D1 (p=0.0027 vs p=0.16), most apparent in complete responders (p=0.02). Newly diagnosed patients were reported to have lower baseline TCR diversity than healthy donors, and relapsed/refractory patients were reported to have lower baseline TCR diversity still. The study was limited to a single clinical trial cohort, and causes of repertoire differences, possibly disease activity or prior therapy, remained undefined.

This sample comprised CD8+ T cells from blood, obtained at baseline. The chain is made from TRBV2 and TRBJ2-7; 5 matching bases give a weak D call of TRBD2. The receptor comes from a human donor with classical Hodgkin lymphoma. The CDR3 is CASRDSSYEQYF. The nucleotides read TGTGCCAGCAGGGACTCCTCCTACGAGCAGTACTTC.